This TCR beta chain was retrieved from a study of cytomegalovirus exposure and HLA in healthy donors. The germline CDR1 and CDR2 sequences are MNHEY and SMNVEV (reference sequence). This CDR3 region has 13 residues. Trimming stripped 5 bases from V and 4 bases from J, with 11 bases between. This clone has only a few counts. As yet, its antigen is unknown. Samples came from healthy bone marrow donors. General observations from the study: A later analysis reportedly identified an Asian-associated ancestry cluster as carrying fewer N-insertions than the roughly 700-donor mean.

The PCR made use of 60 Vbeta and 13 Jbeta primers. The table came from immunoSEQ multiplex PCR; TCRdb's copy has only in-frame clones and leaves some out. The sample lists roughly 150,000 clones; 73% were seen once. Input material: PBMCs. The origin of this receptor is a woman aged 18-29 years in good health and CMV-seronegative. This chain joins TRBV27 and TRBJ1-1; D possibly corresponds to TRBD1 (5 bases). CDR3 sequence reads: CASSVQRGTEAFF. The CDR3 coding sequence is TGTGCCAGCAGTGTACAAAGGGGCACTGAAGCTTTCTTT.